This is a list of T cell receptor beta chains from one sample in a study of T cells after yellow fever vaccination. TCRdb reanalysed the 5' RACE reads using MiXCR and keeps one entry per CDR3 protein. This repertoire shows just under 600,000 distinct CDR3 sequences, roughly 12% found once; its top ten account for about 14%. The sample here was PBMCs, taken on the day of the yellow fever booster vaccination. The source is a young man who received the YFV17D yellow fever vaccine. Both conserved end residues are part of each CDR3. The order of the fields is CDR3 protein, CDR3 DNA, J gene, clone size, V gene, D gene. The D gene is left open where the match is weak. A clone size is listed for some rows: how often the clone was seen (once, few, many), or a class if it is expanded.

CSARDIDWTYEQYF,TGCAGTGCTAGAGATATAGACTGGACCTACGAGCAGTACTTC,TRBJ2-7,-,TRBV20-1,-
CASSLLPGPNNEQFF,TGTGCCAGCAGCTTACTCCCAGGACCTAACAATGAGCAGTTCTTC,TRBJ2-1,few,TRBV7-7,-
CASSLVLSGGYYNEQFF,TGTGCCAGCAGCTTAGTCCTGTCGGGAGGTTACTACAATGAGCAGTTCTTC,TRBJ2-1,few,TRBV7-9,TRBD2
CAISDVLLGDTYEQYF,TGTGCCATCAGTGATGTCCTACTAGGAGATACCTACGAGCAGTACTTC,TRBJ2-7,few,TRBV10-3,-
CASSWGAMARNQETQYF,TGCGCCAGCAGCTGGGGGGCCATGGCGAGGAACCAAGAGACCCAGTACTTC,TRBJ2-5,-,TRBV5-1,-
CASSQEGFPYEIQYF,TGCGCCAGCAGCCAAGAGGGTTTCCCTTATGAAATTCAGTACTTC,TRBJ2-4,few,TRBV4-3,-
CASSYLAGHSYNEQFF,TGTGCCAGCAGTTATCTAGCGGGACACTCCTACAATGAGCAGTTCTTC,TRBJ2-1,many,TRBV6-2/TRBV6-3,TRBD2
CSATDSSDQPQHF,TGCAGTGCCACAGACAGTTCGGATCAGCCCCAGCATTTT,TRBJ1-5,-,TRBV20-1,-
CSASEGGTSTDTQYF,TGCAGTGCTAGCGAGGGCGGAACTAGCACAGATACGCAGTATTTT,TRBJ2-3,few,TRBV20-1,-
CASSSLGQVGLQTFYNEQFF,TGTGCCAGCAGCTCCCTAGGGCAAGTAGGACTACAAACCTTCTACAATGAGCAGTTCTTC,TRBJ2-1,few,TRBV11-2,-
CATSSRLAGGTQYF,TGTGCCACCAGCTCACGACTAGCTGGAGGTACGCAGTATTTT,TRBJ2-3,few,TRBV15,TRBD2
CSASSGTWGNQPQHF,TGCAGTGCTAGTTCGGGGACTTGGGGCAATCAGCCCCAGCATTTT,TRBJ1-5,-,TRBV20-1,-
CASSLSEDLTGRFTQPQHF,TGCGCCAGCAGCTTGTCCGAGGACCTGACAGGGAGGTTTACTCAGCCCCAGCATTTT,TRBJ1-5,-,TRBV5-1,TRBD1
CAISGSQGIQETQYF,TGTGCCATCAGTGGATCACAGGGAATCCAAGAGACCCAGTACTTC,TRBJ2-5,few,TRBV10-3,-
CASSLKGSSANTGELFF,TGTGCCAGCAGCTTAAAAGGGTCTAGCGCAAACACCGGGGAGCTGTTTTTT,TRBJ2-2,-,TRBV11-1,-
CASSEAGAEQFF,TGTGCCAGCAGTGAAGCGGGGGCCGAGCAGTTCTTC,TRBJ2-1,few,TRBV2,-
CASSSIRDGPNQPQHF,TGTGCCAGCAGCTCAATACGGGACGGACCCAATCAGCCCCAGCATTTT,TRBJ1-5,-,TRBV28,-
CASSLGRVVEQFF,TGTGCCAGCAGCTTAGGTCGGGTGGTTGAGCAGTTCTTC,TRBJ2-1,many,TRBV7-2,-
CSRRESLYNEQFF,TGCAGCCGGCGGGAGTCCCTGTACAATGAGCAGTTCTTC,TRBJ2-1,-,TRBV20-1,TRBD2
CAIRGPANTGELFF,TGTGCCATCCGAGGACCGGCGAACACCGGGGAGCTGTTTTTT,TRBJ2-2,-,TRBV10-3,-
CASSYGGIGEAYEQYF,TGTGCCAGCAGTTATGGAGGGATAGGTGAGGCCTACGAGCAGTACTTC,TRBJ2-7,few,TRBV6-5,-
CASSFWGGDQPQHF,TGTGCCAGCAGCTTTTGGGGGGGCGATCAGCCCCAGCATTTT,TRBJ1-5,few,TRBV5-5,-
CSVTGGEIAKNIQYF,TGCAGCGTGACTGGGGGAGAGATAGCCAAAAACATTCAGTACTTC,TRBJ2-4,few,TRBV29-1,-
CASSQGLAGGPYEQFF,TGTGCCAGCAGTCAGGGACTAGCGGGAGGGCCCTATGAGCAGTTCTTC,TRBJ2-1,-,TRBV6-1,TRBD2
CASSLDPGGGEQYF,TGTGCCAGCAGCTTAGATCCGGGGGGGGGCGAGCAGTACTTC,TRBJ2-7,few,TRBV7-2,TRBD2
CSATLGGSSYEQYF,TGCAGTGCCACACTAGGGGGCTCCTCCTACGAGCAGTACTTC,TRBJ2-7,-,TRBV20-1,TRBD1
CASTPGPAGNSPLHF,TGTGCCAGCACTCCGGGCCCCGCGGGGAATTCACCCCTCCACTTT,TRBJ1-6,many,TRBV12-3/TRBV12-4,-
CASSQDRTGTLSYEQYF,TGCGCCAGCAGCCAAGATCGTACGGGAACCCTATCCTACGAGCAGTACTTC,TRBJ2-7,-,TRBV4-3,-
CASSLAWHGNQPQHF,TGTGCCAGCAGCTTAGCCTGGCACGGAAATCAGCCCCAGCATTTT,TRBJ1-5,-,TRBV7-2,-
CASSPQGAGGFYNEQFF,TGTGCCAGCAGCCCCCAGGGGGCGGGAGGGTTCTACAATGAGCAGTTCTTC,TRBJ2-1,few,TRBV7-2,-
CASSTGFFDGYTF,TGTGCCAGCAGTACAGGGTTCTTTGATGGCTACACCTTC,TRBJ1-2,-,TRBV12-3/TRBV12-4,-
CASSEPGQEIYGYTF,TGTGCCAGCAGTGAGCCGGGACAGGAGATCTATGGCTACACCTTC,TRBJ1-2,-,TRBV25-1,TRBD1
CASSLVASQKPQYF,TGTGCCAGCAGCTTAGTGGCTAGCCAAAAACCGCAGTATTTT,TRBJ2-3,once,TRBV11-2,-
CSASRTGFTGELFF,TGCAGTGCTAGCCGGACAGGCTTCACCGGGGAGCTGTTTTTT,TRBJ2-2,-,TRBV20-1,TRBD1
CAVRAGGNTEAFF,TGTGCCGTTCGCGCGGGGGGTAACACTGAAGCTTTCTTT,TRBJ1-1,-,TRBV28,-
CASSYDSPRSSFSYEQYF,TGTGCCAGCAGTTACGATTCGCCGCGGAGCAGTTTTTCCTACGAGCAGTACTTC,TRBJ2-7,-,TRBV6-5,-
CASSAGLAGAFYNEQFF,TGCGCCAGCAGCGCTGGACTAGCGGGAGCGTTCTACAATGAGCAGTTCTTC,TRBJ2-1,-,TRBV5-1,TRBD2
CASRGKGGEQYF,TGTGCCAGCCGGGGCAAGGGTGGAGAGCAGTACTTC,TRBJ2-7,-,TRBV28,-
CCATGGYSGYTDTQYF,TGCTGTGCTACGGGGGGGTATAGCGGATACACAGATACGCAGTATTTT,TRBJ2-3,-,TRBV20-1,TRBD2
CAWSSSGFTDTQYF,TGTGCCTGGAGTTCTAGCGGCTTCACAGATACGCAGTATTTT,TRBJ2-3,few,TRBV30,TRBD2